The clone carrying this T cell receptor (beta chain) was detected many times. Its antigen is still unknown. This may come from a read error, since a much larger clone is one base off. This sample stems from a study of T cells in Graves' hyperthyroidism and ophthalmopathy. Researchers amplified the TCR beta CDR3 regions from RNA transcripts. The TCR CDR3 first-round RT-PCR relied on the HTBI primer set. TCRdb independently ran MiXCR on the multiplex PCR reads; one entry per CDR3 protein. The sample records 360,000 or so distinct CDR3 sequences, around a sixth being singletons. Study results and limitations: The majority of expanded thyroid clonotypes above 0.001 also appeared in blood.

This clonotype originated in a woman in her thirties or forties with Graves' ophthalmopathy. Material for sequencing was blood.

The CDR3 DNA follows: TGTGCCACCTCACCCCAGGCAGGGGAGAACACTGAAGCTTTCTTT. Encoded protein: CATSPQAGENTEAFF. This rearrangement joins TRBV6-2 or TRBV6-3 to TRBJ1-1; weak D call: TRBD1 (6 bases). Germline V gene sequence: CDR1 MNHEY, CDR2 SVGEGT. This CDR3 is 15 amino acids long. V was pared by 10 bases and J by 1 base, with 19 bases between.